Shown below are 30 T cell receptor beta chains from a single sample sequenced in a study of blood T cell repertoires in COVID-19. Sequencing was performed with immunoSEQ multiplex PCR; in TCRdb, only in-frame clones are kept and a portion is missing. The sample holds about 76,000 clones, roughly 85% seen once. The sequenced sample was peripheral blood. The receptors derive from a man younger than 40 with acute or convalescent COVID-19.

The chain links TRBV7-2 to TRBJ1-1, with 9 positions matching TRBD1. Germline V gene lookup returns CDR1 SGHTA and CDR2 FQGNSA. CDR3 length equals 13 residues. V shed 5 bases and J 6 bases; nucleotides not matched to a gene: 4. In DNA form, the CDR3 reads TGTGCCAGCAGCAAGGACAGGGGAGCTGAAGCTTTCTTT. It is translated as CASSKDRGAEAFF.

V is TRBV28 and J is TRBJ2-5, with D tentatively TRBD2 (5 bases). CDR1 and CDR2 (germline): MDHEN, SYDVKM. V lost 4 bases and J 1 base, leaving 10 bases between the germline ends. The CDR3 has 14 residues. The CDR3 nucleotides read TGTGCCAGCAGTTGGCGGGTGGGCCAAGAGACCCAGTACTTC. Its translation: CASSWRVGQETQYF.

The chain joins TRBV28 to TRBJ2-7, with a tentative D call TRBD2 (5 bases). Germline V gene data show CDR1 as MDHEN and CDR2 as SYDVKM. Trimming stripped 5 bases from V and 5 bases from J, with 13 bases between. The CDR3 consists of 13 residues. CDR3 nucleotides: TGTGCCAGCAGTCCCGGGGTGGGGAACGAGCAGTACTTC. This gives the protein CASSPGVGNEQYF.

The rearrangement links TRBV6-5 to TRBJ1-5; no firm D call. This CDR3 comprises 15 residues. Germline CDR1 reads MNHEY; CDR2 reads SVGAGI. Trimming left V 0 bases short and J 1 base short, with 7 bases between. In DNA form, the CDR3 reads TGTGCCAGCAGTTACTCAACACCCAGCAATCAGCCCCAGCATTTT. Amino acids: CASSYSTPSNQPQHF.

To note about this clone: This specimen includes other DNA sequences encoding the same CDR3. The CDR3 DNA sequence: TGTGCCAGCAGTCCTGACTATGGCTACACCTTC. Translating it yields CASSPDYGYTF. V usage is TRBV28 and J usage is TRBJ1-2; the D is unclear. Germline-derived CDR1 and CDR2 are MDHEN and SYDVKM. The CDR3 sequence is 11 residues long. Trimming pared 5 bases from V and 3 bases from J, leaving 4 bases between.

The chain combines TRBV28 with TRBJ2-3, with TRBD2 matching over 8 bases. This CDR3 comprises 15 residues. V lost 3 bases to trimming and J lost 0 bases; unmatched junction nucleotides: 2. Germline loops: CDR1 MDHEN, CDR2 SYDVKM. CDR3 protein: CASSFRGRSTDTQYF. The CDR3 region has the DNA TGTGCCAGCAGTTTTCGCGGGAGGAGCACAGATACGCAGTATTTT.

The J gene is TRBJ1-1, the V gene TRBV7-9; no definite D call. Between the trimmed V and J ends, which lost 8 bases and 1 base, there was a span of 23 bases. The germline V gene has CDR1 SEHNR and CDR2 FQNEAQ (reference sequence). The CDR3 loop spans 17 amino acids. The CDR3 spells CASEFRYPFGANTEAFF. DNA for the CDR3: TGTGCCAGCGAATTCCGGTATCCCTTTGGTGCGAACACTGAAGCTTTCTTT.

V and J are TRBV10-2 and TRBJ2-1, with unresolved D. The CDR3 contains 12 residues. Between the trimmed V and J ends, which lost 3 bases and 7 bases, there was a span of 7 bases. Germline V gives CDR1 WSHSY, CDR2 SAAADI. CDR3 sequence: CASSDRLNEQFF. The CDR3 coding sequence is TGCGCCAGCAGTGACAGGCTTAATGAGCAGTTCTTC.

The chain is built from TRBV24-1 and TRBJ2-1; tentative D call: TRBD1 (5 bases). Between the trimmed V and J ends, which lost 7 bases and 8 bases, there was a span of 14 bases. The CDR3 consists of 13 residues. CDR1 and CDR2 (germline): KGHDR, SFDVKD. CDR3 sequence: CATRGPGADEQFF. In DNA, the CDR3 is TGTGCCACCAGGGGGCCCGGCGCGGATGAGCAGTTCTTC.

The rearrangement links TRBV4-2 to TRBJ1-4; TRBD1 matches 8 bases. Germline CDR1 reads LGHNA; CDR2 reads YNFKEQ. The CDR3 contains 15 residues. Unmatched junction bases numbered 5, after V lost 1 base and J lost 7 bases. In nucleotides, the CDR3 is TGTGCCAGCAGCCAAGGGACAGGGAGTTTTGAAAAACTGTTTTTT. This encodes CASSQGTGSFEKLFF.

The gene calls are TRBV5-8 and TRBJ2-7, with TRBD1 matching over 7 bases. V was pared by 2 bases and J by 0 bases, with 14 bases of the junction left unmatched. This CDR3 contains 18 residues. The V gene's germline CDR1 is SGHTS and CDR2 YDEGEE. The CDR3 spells CASSFPRKTGPASYEQYF. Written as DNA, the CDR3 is TGTGCCAGCAGCTTTCCCAGAAAGACAGGGCCCGCCTCCTACGAGCAGTACTTC.

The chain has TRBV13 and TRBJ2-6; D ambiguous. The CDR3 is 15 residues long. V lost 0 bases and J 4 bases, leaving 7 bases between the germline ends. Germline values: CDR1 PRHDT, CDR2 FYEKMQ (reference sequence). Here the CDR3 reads CASSLGPIGANVLTF. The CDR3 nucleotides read TGTGCCAGCAGCTTAGGCCCCATCGGGGCCAACGTCCTGACTTTC. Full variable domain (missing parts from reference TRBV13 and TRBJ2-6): AAGVIQSPRHLIKEKRETATLKCYPIPRHDTVYWYQQGPGQDPQFLISFYEKMQSDKGSIPDRFSAQQFSDYHSELNMSSLELGDSALYFCASSLGPIGANVLTFGAGSRLTVL.

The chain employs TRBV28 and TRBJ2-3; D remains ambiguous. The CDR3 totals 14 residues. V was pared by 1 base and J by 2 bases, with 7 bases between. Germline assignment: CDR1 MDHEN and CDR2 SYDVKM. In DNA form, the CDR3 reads TGTGCCAGCAGTTTATCAGTGGTCACAGATACGCAGTATTTT. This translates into CASSLSVVTDTQYF.

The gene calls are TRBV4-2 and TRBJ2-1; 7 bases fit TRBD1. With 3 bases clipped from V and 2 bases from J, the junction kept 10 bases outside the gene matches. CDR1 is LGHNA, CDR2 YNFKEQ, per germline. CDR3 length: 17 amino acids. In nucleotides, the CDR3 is TGTGCCAGCAGCCATCTAGACAGGGTTAGAACCTACAATGAGCAGTTCTTC. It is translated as CASSHLDRVRTYNEQFF.

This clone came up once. CDR3 region: CASSLDNRGGDTQYF. The CDR3 DNA reads as TGCGCCAGCAGCTTGGATAACAGGGGCGGAGATACGCAGTATTTT. The V gene is TRBV5-1, the J gene TRBJ2-3; 7 bases are a match to TRBD1. Unmatched junction bases numbered 6, after V lost 0 bases and J lost 5 bases. Per germline, CDR1 SGHRS and CDR2 YFSETQ. The CDR3 runs 15 residues. Full variable domain (remainder filled in from reference TRBV5-1 and TRBJ2-3): KAGVTQTPRYLIKTRGQQVTLSCSPISGHRSVSWYQQTPGQGLQFLFEYFSETQRNKGNFPGRFSGRQFSNSRSEMNVSTLELGDSALYLCASSLDNRGGDTQYFGPGTRLTVL.

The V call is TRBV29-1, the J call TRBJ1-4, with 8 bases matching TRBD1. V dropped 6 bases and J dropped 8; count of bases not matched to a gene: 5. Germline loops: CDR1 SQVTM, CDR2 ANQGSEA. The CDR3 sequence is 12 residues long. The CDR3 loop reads CSVLTGEEKLFF. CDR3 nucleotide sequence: TGCAGCGTATTGACAGGGGAAGAAAAACTGTTTTTT.

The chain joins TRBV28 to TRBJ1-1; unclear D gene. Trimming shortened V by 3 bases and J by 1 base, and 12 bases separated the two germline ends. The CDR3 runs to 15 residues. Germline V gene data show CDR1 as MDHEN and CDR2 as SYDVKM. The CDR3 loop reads CASSLPGLENTEAFF. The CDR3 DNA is TGTGCCAGCAGTTTGCCCGGACTTGAGAACACTGAAGCTTTCTTT.

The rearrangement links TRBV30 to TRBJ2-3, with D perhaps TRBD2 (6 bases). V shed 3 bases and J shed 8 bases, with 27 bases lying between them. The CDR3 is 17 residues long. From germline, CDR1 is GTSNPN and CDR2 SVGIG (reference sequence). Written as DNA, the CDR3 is TGTGCCTGGAGCCGCTGGGGGGAACGGAACCCCGGGGTTACGCAGTATTTT. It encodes CAWSRWGERNPGVTQYF.

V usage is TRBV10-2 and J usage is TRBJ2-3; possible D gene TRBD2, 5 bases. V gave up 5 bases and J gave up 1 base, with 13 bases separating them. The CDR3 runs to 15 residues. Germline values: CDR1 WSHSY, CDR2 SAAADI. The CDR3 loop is CASSRSGERTDTQYF. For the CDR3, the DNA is TGCGCCAGCAGTCGGAGCGGTGAGCGCACAGATACGCAGTATTTT.

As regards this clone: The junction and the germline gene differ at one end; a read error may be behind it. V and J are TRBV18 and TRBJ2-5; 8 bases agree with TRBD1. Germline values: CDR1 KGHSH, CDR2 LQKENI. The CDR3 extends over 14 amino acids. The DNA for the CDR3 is TGTGCCAGCTCACCCTTGGACAGGGAAGAGATCCAGTACTTC. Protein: CASSPLDREEIQYF.

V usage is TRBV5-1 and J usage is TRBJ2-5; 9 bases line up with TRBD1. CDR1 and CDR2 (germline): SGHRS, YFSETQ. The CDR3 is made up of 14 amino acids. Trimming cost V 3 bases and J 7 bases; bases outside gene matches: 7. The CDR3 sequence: CASSSAAGQGTQYF. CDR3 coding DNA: TGCGCCAGCAGCTCCGCAGCGGGACAGGGGACCCAGTACTTC.

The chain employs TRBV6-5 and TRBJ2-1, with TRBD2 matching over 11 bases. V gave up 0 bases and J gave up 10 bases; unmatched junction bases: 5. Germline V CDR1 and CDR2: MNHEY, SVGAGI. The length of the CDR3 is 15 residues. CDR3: CASSYSRLAGGEQFF. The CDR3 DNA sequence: TGTGCCAGCAGTTACTCGAGGCTAGCGGGAGGCGAGCAGTTCTTC.

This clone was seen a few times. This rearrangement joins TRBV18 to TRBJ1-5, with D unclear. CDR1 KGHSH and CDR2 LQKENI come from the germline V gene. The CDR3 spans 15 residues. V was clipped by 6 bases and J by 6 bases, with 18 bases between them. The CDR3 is CASSRSKGGIQPQHF. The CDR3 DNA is TGTGCCAGCTCCCGTAGCAAAGGAGGGATTCAGCCCCAGCATTTT.

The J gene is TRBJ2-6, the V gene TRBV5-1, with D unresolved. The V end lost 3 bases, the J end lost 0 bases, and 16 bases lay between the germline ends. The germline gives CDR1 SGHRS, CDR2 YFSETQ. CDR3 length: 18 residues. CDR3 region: CASSSSWAPNSGANVLTF. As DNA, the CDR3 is TGCGCCAGCAGCTCTTCGTGGGCTCCGAACTCTGGGGCCAACGTCCTGACTTTC.

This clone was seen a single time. CDR3 sequence reads: CASSEYRGRTEAFF. Here the CDR3 DNA reads TGTGCCAGCAGTGAATACAGGGGAAGGACTGAAGCTTTCTTT. The V and J genes are TRBV6-1 and TRBJ1-1, with 7 bases matching TRBD1. CDR1 and CDR2 from the germline V gene are MNHNS and SASEGT. J was trimmed by 5 bases and V by 2 bases; bases with no gene match: 5. This CDR3 spans 14 amino acids.

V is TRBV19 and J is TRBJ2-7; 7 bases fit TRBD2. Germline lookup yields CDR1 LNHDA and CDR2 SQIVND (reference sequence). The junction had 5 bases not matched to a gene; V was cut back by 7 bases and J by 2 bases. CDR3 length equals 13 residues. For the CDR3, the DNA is TGTGCCAGTAAGAAGCGGGGAACCTACGAGCAGTACTTC. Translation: CASKKRGTYEQYF.

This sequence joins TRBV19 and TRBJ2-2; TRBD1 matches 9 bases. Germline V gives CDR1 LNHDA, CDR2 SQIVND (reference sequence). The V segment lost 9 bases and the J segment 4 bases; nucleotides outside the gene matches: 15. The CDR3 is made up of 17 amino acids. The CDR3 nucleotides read TGTGCCAGCCTACGGCCCCCGGGGACAGGGAGCACCGGGGAGCTGTTTTTT. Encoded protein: CASLRPPGTGSTGELFF.

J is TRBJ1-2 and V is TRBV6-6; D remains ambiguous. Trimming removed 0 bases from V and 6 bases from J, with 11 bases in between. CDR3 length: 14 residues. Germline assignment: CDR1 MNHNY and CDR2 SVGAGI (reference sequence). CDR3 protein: CASSYSTGSNGYTF. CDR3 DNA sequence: TGTGCCAGCAGTTACTCGACGGGAAGTAATGGCTACACCTTC.

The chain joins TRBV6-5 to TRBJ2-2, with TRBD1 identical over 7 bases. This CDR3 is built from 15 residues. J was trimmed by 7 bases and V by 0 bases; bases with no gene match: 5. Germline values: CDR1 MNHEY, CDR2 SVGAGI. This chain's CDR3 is CASSYSTGILGELFF. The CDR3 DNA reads TGTGCCAGCAGTTACTCGACAGGGATCCTCGGGGAGCTGTTTTTT.

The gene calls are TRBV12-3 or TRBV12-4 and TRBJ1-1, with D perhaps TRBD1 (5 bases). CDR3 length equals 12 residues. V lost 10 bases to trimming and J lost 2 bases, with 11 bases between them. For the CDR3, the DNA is TGTGCCACTCGACAGTTTAACACTGAAGCTTTCTTT. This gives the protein CATRQFNTEAFF.